This is a list of T cell receptor beta chains from one sample in a study of T cell responses to AZD1222 COVID-19 vaccine. TCRdb's copy holds only in-frame clones and misses some; the assay was immunoSEQ multiplex PCR. The sample consists of about 140,000 clones, 90% of them appearing once. Source: peripheral blood, taken 28 days after the second AZD1222 dose. These receptors originate from an adult who received the AZD1222 COVID-19 vaccine. Both conserved end residues are part of each CDR3.

v_gene	j_gene	CDR3aa
TRBV11-2	TRBJ1-6	CASSPTIVGSPLHF
TRBV6-4	TRBJ2-7	CASSEGPGSYEQYF
TRBV28	TRBJ2-2	CASSSGQNTGELFF
TRBV6-6	TRBJ1-4	CASSPNRVFTTNEKLFF
TRBV6-5	TRBJ2-7	CASSSGLAREQYF
TRBV4-2	TRBJ1-1	CASSQEDNARAFF
TRBV10-2	TRBJ1-5	CASGNLGLQHF
TRBV6-1	TRBJ1-5	CASSERRDSGYQPQHF
TRBV11-1	TRBJ2-2	CASSFGALNTGELFF
TRBV28	TRBJ1-2	CASRPGGGFYGYTF
TRBV27	TRBJ1-6	CASMTGGEAPLHF
TRBV4-2	TRBJ1-2	CASSQGSTRDNYGYTF
TRBV5-1	TRBJ1-4	CASRGRQNGNEKLFF
TRBV5-4	TRBJ2-3	CASSEPAGATDTQYF
TRBV5-1	TRBJ2-1	CASSFSGGNNEQFF
TRBV18	TRBJ2-5	CASSPFGGGLQETQYF
TRBV27	TRBJ2-7	CASTPAGQGAGEQYF
TRBV3-1/TRBV3-2	TRBJ1-3	CASSQLVMGGQVSGNTIYF
TRBV28	TRBJ2-7	CASFSGENSYEQYF